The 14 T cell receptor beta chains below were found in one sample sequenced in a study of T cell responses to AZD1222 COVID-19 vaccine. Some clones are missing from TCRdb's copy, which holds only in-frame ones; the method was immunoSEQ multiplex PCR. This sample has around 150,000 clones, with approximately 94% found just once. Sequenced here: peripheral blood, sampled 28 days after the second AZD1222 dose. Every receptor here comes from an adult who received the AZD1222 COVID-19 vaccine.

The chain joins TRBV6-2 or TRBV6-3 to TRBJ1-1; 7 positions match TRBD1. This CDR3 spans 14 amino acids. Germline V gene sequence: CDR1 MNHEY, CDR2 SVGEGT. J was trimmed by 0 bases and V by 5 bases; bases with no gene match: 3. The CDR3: CASSKGQMNTEAFF. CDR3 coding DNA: TGTGCCAGCAGTAAGGGACAGATGAACACTGAAGCTTTCTTT.

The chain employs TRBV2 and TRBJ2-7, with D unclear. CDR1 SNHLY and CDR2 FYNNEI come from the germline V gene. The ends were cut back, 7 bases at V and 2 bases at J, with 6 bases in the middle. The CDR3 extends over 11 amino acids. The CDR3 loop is CASKPAYEQYF. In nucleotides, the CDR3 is TGTGCCAGCAAACCGGCCTACGAGCAGTACTTC. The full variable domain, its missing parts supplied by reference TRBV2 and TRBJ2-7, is EPEVTQTPSHQVTQMGQEVILRCVPISNHLYFYWYRQILGQKVEFLVSFYNNEISEKSEIFDDQFSVERPDGSNFTLKIRSTKLEDSAMYFCASKPAYEQYFGPGTRLTVT.

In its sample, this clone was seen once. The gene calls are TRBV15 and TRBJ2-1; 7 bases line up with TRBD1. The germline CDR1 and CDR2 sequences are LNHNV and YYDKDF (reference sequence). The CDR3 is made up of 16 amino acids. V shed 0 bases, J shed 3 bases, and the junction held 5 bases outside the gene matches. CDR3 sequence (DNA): TGTGCCACCAGCAGAGATCACAGGGGCGGCTACAATGAGCAGTTCTTC. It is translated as CATSRDHRGGYNEQFF.

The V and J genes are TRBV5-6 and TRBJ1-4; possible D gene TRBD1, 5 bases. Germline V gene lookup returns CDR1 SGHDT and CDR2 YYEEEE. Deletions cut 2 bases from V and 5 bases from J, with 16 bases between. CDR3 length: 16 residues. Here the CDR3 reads CASSFRTLRRNEKLFF. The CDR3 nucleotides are TGTGCCAGCAGCTTCCGGACACTAAGACGGAATGAAAAACTGTTTTTT.

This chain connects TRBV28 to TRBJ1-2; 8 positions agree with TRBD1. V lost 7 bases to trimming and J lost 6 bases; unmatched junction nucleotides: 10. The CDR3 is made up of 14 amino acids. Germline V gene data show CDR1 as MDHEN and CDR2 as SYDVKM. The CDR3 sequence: CASIPDRELDGYTF. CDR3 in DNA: TGTGCCAGCATTCCGGACAGGGAGTTGGATGGCTACACCTTC.

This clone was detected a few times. The CDR3: CASKATATSYEQYF. CDR3 DNA sequence: TGTGCCAGCAAGGCGACAGCTACAAGCTACGAGCAGTACTTC. V and J are TRBV3-1 (or the pseudogene TRBV3-2) and TRBJ2-7; D is perhaps TRBD1 (5 bases). The CDR3 length is 14 residues. Germline lookup yields CDR1 LGHDT and CDR2 YNNKEL (reference sequence). The germline V and J ends were trimmed by 7 bases and 3 bases, with 16 bases remaining between them.

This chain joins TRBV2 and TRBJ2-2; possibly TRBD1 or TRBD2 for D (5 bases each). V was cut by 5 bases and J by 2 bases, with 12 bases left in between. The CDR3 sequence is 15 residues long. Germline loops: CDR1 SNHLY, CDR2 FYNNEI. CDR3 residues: CASSLDGTNTGELFF. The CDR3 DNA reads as TGTGCCAGCAGTCTGGACGGGACCAACACCGGGGAGCTGTTTTTT.

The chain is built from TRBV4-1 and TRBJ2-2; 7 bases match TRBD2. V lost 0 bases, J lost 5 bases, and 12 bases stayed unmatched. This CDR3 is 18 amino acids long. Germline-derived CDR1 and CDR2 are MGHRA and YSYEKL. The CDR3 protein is CASSQDLSVGRATGELFF. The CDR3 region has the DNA TGCGCCAGCAGCCAAGATCTAAGCGTGGGGAGGGCTACCGGGGAGCTGTTTTTT.

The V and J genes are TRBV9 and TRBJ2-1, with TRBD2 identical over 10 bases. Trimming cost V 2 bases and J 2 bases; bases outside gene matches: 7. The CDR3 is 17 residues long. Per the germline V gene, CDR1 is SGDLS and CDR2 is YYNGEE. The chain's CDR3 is CASSVDPGLATYNEQFF. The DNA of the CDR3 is TGTGCCAGCAGCGTCGACCCGGGACTAGCGACCTACAATGAGCAGTTCTTC.

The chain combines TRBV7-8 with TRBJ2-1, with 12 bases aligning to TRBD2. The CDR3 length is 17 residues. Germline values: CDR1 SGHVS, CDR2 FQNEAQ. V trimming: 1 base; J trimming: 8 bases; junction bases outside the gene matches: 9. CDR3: CASSLDSLAGGPHEQFF. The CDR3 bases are TGTGCCAGCAGCTTAGACTCCCTAGCGGGAGGGCCCCATGAGCAGTTCTTC.

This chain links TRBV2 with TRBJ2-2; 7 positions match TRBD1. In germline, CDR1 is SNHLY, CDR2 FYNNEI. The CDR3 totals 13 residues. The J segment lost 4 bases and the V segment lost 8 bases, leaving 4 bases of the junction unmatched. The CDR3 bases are TGTGCCAGCTGTGGGGACAGCACCGGGGAGCTGTTTTTT. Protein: CASCGDSTGELFF.

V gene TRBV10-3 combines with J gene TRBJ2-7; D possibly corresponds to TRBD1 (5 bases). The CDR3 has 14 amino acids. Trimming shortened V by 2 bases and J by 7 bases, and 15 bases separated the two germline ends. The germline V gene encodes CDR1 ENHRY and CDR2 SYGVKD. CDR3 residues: CAISEGQGKGEQYF. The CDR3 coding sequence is TGTGCCATCAGTGAGGGTCAGGGAAAGGGAGAGCAGTACTTC.

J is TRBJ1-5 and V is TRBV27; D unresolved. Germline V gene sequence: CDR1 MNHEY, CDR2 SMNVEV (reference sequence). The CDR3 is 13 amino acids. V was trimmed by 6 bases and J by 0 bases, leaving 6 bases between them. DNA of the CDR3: TGTGCCAGCAGGCAGTATAGCAATCAGCCCCAGCATTTT. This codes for CASRQYSNQPQHF.

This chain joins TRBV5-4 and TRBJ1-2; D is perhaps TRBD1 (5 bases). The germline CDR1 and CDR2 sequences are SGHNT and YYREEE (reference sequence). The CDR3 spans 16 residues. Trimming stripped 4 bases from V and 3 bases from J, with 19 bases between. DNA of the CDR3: TGTGCCAGCAGCCCCCCCTTCGGGGCAGCAGACTATGGCTACACCTTC. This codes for CASSPPFGAADYGYTF.